This T cell receptor (beta chain) is drawn from a study of Ad26.COV2.S vaccination and SARS-CoV-2 variants. This sample's treatment: roughly 19 received Ad26.COV2.S at low or high dose, single or two shots; roughly five received placebo; per-sample allocation not given. Sampling happened 63 days after the first vaccine or placebo injection. V was cut by 2 bases and J by 5 bases, with 13 bases left in between. CDR3 length: 15 residues. From germline, CDR1 is SGHKS and CDR2 YYEKEE (reference sequence). Some clones are missing from TCRdb's copy, which holds only in-frame ones; the method was immunoSEQ multiplex PCR. The sample lists almost 400,000 clones; approximately 91% were seen once. This clone was counted once.

The origin of this receptor is a person aged 18 to 59 who received the Ad26.COV2.S COVID-19 vaccine or a placebo. This sequence joins TRBV5-5 and TRBJ1-4; D might be TRBD1 (5 bases). The source material was peripheral blood, sampled in a trial of Ad26.COV2.S vaccine versus placebo. As DNA, the CDR3 is TGTGCCAGCAGCTTCCCGGGACGGACGAATGAAAAACTGTTTTTT. It translates to CASSFPGRTNEKLFF.